This TCR beta chain was recovered during a study of identical twins. Study outcomes and limitations: With beta out-of-frame sequences, excess sharing by twins was weaker.

Each cDNA held unique molecular identifiers, and template switching gave it a universal primer site. Via MiXCR, TCRdb re-called the 5' RACE reads, giving one row per CDR3 protein. There are hundreds of thousands of distinct CDR3 sequences in the sample; around 8% occur only once, and 1.9% lies in the top ten. Only healthy Caucasians were enrolled as donors. This clonotype was counted many times. Its antigen remains unidentified. This sample was also put to use in a study of yellow fever vaccine responses in identical twins.

This sequence originates from a woman aged 18 to 35 in good health. The material sequenced was memory (CD45RO+) T cells sorted from blood.

The CDR3 sequence: CASSSTGTSGIGAYEQYF. The CDR3 DNA is TGTGCCAGCAGTTCTACCGGGACTAGCGGGATTGGGGCCTACGAGCAGTACTTC. The genes are TRBV6-2 or TRBV6-3 and TRBJ2-7, with 13 bases matching TRBD2. Germline V gene sequence: CDR1 MNHEY, CDR2 SVGEGT. The CDR3 is 18 residues long. V dropped 4 bases and J dropped 2; count of bases not matched to a gene: 11.